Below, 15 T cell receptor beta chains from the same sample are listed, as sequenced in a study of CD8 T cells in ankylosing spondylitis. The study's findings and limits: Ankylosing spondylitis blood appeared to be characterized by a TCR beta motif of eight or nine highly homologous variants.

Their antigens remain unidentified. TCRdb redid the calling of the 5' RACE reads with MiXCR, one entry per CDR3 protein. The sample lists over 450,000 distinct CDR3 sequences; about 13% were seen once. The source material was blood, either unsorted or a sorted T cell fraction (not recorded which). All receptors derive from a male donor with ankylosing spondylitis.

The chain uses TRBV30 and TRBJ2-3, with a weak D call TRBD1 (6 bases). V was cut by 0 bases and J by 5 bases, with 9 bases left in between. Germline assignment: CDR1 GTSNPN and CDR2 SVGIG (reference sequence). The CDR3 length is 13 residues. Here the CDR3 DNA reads TGTGCCTGGAGTGTACTAGGGGGAGATACGCAGTATTTT. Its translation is CAWSVLGGDTQYF.

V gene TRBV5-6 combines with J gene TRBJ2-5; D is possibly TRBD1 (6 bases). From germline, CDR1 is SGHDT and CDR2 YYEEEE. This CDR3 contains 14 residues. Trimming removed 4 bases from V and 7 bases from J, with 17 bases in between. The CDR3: CASSRGADRRTQYF. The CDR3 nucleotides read TGTGCCAGCAGCCGAGGTGCGGACAGAAGGACCCAGTACTTC.

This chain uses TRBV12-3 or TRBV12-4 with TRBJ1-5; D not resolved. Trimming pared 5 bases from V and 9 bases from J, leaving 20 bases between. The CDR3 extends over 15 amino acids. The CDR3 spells CASSPSYSGEGPQHF. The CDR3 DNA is TGTGCCAGCAGTCCATCATACTCCGGCGAGGGGCCCCAGCATTTT.

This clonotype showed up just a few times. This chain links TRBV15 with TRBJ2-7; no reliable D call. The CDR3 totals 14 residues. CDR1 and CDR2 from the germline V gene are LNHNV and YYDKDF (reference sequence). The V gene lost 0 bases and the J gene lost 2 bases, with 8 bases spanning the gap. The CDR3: CATSRDRATYEQYV. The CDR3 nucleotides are TGTGCCACCAGCAGAGATAGGGCCACCTACGAGCAGTACGTC.

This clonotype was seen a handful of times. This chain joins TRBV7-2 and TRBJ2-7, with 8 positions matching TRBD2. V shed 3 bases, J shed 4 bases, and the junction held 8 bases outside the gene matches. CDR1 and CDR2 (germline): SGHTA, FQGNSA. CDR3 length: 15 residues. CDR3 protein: CASSFYPAGEYEQYV. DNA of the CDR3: TGTGCCAGCAGCTTCTATCCAGCGGGGGAGTACGAGCAGTACGTC.

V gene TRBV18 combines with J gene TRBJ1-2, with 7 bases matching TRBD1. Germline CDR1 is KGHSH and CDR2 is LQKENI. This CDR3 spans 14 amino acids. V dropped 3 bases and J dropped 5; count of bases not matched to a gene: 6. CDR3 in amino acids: CASSPTGKGYGYTF. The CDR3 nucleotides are TGTGCCAGCTCACCGACAGGGAAGGGATATGGCTACACCTTC.

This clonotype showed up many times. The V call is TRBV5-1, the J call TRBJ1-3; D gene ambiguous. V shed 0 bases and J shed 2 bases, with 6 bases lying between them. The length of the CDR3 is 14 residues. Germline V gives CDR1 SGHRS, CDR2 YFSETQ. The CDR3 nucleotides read TGCGCCAGCAGCTTGGAGGTAACTGGAAACACCATATATTTT. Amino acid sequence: CASSLEVTGNTIYF.

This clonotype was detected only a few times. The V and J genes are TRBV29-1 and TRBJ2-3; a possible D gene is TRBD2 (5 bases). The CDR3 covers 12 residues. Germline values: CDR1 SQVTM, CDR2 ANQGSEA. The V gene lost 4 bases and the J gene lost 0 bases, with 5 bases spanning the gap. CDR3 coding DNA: TGCAGCGTTGGGAGGAGCACAGATACGCAGTATTTT. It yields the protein CSVGRSTDTQYF.

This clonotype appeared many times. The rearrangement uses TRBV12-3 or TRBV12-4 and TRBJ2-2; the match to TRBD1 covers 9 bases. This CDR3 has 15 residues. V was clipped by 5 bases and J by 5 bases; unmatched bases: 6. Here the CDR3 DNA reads TGTGCCAGCAGTCCACGGGACAGGGAGACCGGGGAGCTGTTTTTT. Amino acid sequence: CASSPRDRETGELFF.

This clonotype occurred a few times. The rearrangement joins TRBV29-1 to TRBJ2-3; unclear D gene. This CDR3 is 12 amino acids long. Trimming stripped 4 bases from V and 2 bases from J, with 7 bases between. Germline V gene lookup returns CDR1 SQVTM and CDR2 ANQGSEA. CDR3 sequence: CSVATPTDTQYF. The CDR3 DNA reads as TGCAGCGTTGCTACCCCCACAGATACGCAGTATTTT.

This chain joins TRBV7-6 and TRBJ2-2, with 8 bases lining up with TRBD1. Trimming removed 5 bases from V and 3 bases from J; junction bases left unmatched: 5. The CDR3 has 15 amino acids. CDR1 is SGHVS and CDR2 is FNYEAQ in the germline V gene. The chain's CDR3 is CASSPTGGYTGELFF. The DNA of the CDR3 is TGTGCCAGCAGCCCAACAGGGGGTTACACCGGGGAGCTGTTTTTT.

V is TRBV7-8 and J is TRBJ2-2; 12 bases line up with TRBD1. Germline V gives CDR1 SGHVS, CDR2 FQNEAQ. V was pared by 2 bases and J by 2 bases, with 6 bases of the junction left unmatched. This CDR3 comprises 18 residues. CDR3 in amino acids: CASSLPSGTGGNTGELFF. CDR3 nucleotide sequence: TGTGCCAGCAGCTTACCCTCCGGGACAGGGGGCAACACCGGGGAGCTGTTTTTT.

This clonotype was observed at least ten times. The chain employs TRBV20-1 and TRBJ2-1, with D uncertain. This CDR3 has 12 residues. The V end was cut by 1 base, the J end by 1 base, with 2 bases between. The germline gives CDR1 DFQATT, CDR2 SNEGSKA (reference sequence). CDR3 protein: CSARASYNEQFF. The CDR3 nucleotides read TGCAGTGCTAGAGCATCCTACAATGAGCAGTTCTTC.

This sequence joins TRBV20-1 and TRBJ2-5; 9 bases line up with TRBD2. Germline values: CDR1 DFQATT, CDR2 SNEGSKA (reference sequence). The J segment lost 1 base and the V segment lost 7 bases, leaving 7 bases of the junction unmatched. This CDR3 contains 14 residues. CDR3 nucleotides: TGCAGTGTTACCCCGGGACTAGCCCAAGAGACCCAGTACTTC. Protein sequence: CSVTPGLAQETQYF.

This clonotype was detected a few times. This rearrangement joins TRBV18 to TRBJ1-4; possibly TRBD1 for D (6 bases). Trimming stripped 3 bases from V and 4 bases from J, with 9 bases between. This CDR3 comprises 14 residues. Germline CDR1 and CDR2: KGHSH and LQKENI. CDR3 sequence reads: CASSPGQDNEKLFF. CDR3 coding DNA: TGTGCCAGCTCACCGGGACAAGATAATGAAAAACTGTTTTTT.